Sequencing of this T cell receptor beta chain was carried out in a study of blood T cell repertoires in COVID-19. In the original workflow: Reference gene primer amplification gave estimated nucleated cell counts. Sequencing was performed with immunoSEQ multiplex PCR; in TCRdb, only in-frame clones are kept and a portion is missing. V and J calls plus clone size are reproduced from that table; the DNA served to infer D and trimming. The sample contains 140,000 to 150,000 clones, 80% to 85% of which appear only once. V shed 5 bases and J 6 bases; nucleotides not matched to a gene: 9. CDR1 is SNHLY and CDR2 is FYNNEI in the germline V gene. CDR3 length: 15 amino acids.

Sequencing was performed on peripheral blood. The rearrangement joins TRBV2 to TRBJ2-5; 10 nucleotides line up with TRBD1. This sequence originates from a human donor in a cohort sampled during active COVID-19. The CDR3 nucleotides are TGTGCCAGCAGTTCCCCGGGACAGGGGCAACAGACCCAGTACTTC. This gives the protein CASSSPGQGQQTQYF.